The 4 T cell receptor beta chains reported below all come from one sample, sequenced in a study of metastatic and nonmetastatic thyroid tumors. TCRdb re-analyzed the PCR reads using MiXCR. The sample lists some 64,000 clones; 4% to 5% were seen once. No treatment had been given to any patient before thyroid surgery. Sequenced: blood. These receptors were collected from a female donor with papillary thyroid cancer or a benign thyroid nodule (not recorded which). Some clones in this sample may be carry-over from other donors' samples.

This clone was recorded many times. The genes are TRBV27 and TRBJ2-7; D could derive from TRBD1 or TRBD2 (6 bases each). This CDR3 region has 14 residues. The germline CDR1 and CDR2 sequences are MNHEY and SMNVEV (reference sequence). The ends were cut back, 4 bases at V and 1 base at J, with 11 bases in the middle. CDR3 amino acids: CASSWTGASYEQYF. In nucleotides, the CDR3 is TGTGCCAGCAGTTGGACGGGGGCTTCCTACGAGCAGTACTTC.

The sample holds many counts of this clone. The gene calls are TRBV3-1 and TRBJ2-2; D call uncertain. This CDR3 has 13 residues. V dropped 7 bases and J dropped 5 bases, with 11 bases sitting between them. Germline assignment: CDR1 LGHDT and CDR2 YNNKEL (reference sequence). This chain's CDR3 is CASTGRLTGELFF. The CDR3 DNA reads as TGTGCCAGCACGGGCAGATTGACCGGGGAGCTGTTTTTT.

This clone was seen repeatedly, ten times or more. The chain couples TRBV18 to TRBJ2-5; 7 bases map to TRBD1. With V trimmed by 4 bases and J by 3 bases, 2 bases remained unmatched. The CDR3 has 13 amino acids. Germline CDR1 KGHSH, CDR2 LQKENI. CDR3 sequence: CASSRQGEETQYF. The CDR3 DNA is TGTGCCAGCTCACGCCAGGGGGAAGAGACCCAGTACTTC.

Written as DNA, the CDR3 is TGTGCCAGCAACGGGGAAGGACAGGGCTCTGGCTACACCTTC. Its translation: CASNGEGQGSGYTF. J is TRBJ1-2 and V is TRBV5-5, with 8 bases aligning to TRBD1. The V and J ends lost 6 bases and 7 bases, in that order; junction bases with no gene match: 11. The length of the CDR3 is 14 residues. The germline gives CDR1 SGHKS, CDR2 YYEKEE (reference sequence).